This entry is about one T cell receptor beta chain. As yet, its antigen is unknown. The source of the sample is a study of CXCR3-negative and CXCR3-positive naive CD8 T cells. Study outcomes and limitations: Similarly elevated diversity marked both naive subsets, with memory CD8+ cells showing far lower diversity. Hydrophobicity of TRB CDR3s was greater in CXCR3-positive naive cells than in CXCR3-negative naive cells.

CDR3 length equals 11 residues. Per the germline V gene, CDR1 is SQVTM and CDR2 is ANQGSEA. Among CD8+ T cells, naive ones were CD45RO-CCR7+CD27+CD95-. 5' RACE that incorporated UMI labels was used to prepare the TRB cDNA libraries. TCRdb re-called the 5' RACE reads and gives one entry per CDR3 protein, without DNA. Its table lists 70,000 to 100,000 distinct CDR3 sequences. The sample consisted of naive CXCR3- CD8+ T cells from blood. The sample's subset: CD45RO-CCR7+CD27+CD95- naive CD8+ T cells lacking CXCR3 (TNR3-). This receptor was identified in a human donor in good health. Some clones in this sample may be carry-over from other donors' samples. The rearrangement uses TRBV29-1 and TRBJ2-7; TCRdb outputs TRBD1, but without DNA this stays unchecked. The CDR3 region is CSSYDSYEQYF.